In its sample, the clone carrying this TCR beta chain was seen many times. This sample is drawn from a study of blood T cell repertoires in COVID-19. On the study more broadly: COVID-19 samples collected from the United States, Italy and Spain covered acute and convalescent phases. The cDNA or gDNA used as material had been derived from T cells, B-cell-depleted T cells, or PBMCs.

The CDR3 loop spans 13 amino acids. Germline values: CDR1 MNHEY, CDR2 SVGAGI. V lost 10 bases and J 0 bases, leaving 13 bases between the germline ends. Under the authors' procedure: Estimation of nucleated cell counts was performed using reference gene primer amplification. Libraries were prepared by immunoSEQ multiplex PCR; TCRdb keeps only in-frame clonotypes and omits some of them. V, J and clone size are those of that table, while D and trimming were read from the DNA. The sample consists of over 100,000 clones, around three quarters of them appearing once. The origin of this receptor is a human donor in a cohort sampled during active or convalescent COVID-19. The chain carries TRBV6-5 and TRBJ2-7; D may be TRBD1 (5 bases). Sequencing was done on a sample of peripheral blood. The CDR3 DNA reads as TGTGCCACCTCGGCAGGGTCCTCCTACGAGCAGTACTTC. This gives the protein CATSAGSSYEQYF.